This T cell receptor (beta chain) was recorded in a study of human T cells and chemical hapten exposure. Study information: Minor volume differences among pooled libraries chiefly drove per-sample TCR yield variation.

Unfractionated whole blood was the source of the extracted total RNA. To note about this clonotype: What it binds is not known.

Study-wide results and limits: No change in TCRs above 1 in 1000 frequency was produced by DPC sensitization.

Library construction involved attaching unique molecular identifiers to individual cDNA molecules, which allowed quantitative, reproducible TCR counting. TCRdb redid the calling of the 5' RACE reads with MiXCR, one entry per CDR3 protein. The sample holds about 110,000 distinct CDR3 sequences, roughly 19% seen once. Per germline, CDR1 DFQATT and CDR2 SNEGSKA (reference sequence). The CDR3 contains 13 residues. This sequence was found in a human donor in good health. This sequence joins TRBV20-1 and TRBJ2-7; 7 nucleotides match TRBD1. The CDR3 DNA is TGCAGCCTCGGACAGGAGATAAAGAACGAGCAGTACTTC. Translation: CSLGQEIKNEQYF.